This is a list of T cell receptor beta chains from one sample in a study of OX40 agonist ivuxolimab in advanced cancers. Method: immunoSEQ multiplex PCR; TCRdb's copy keeps in-frame clones and lacks some. The sample yields under 65,000 clones, roughly 87% seen once. The material was CD4+ or CD8+ T cells sorted from blood, obtained in a trial of the OX40 agonist ivuxolimab. These receptors were collected from an adult with an advanced solid tumor such as melanoma, head and neck, liver or kidney cancer. Each CDR3 is given with its conserved first and last residue. A D gene is named only where the DNA matches it firmly. Only some rows state a clone size, as once, few, many or a class for expanded clones.

TRBV7-9	.	TRBJ2-1	.	TGTGCCAGCAGCTTAGCGCGCGATGAGCAGTTCTTC	CASSLARDEQFF
TRBV4-1	.	TRBJ1-2	.	TGCGCCAGCAGCCCCGAGGGGCCATACTATGGCTACACCTTC	CASSPEGPYYGYTF
TRBV29-1	TRBD2	TRBJ2-1	.	TGCAGCGGTAGCGGGATCGCCTCCTACAATGAGCAGTTCTTC	CSGSGIASYNEQFF
TRBV28	TRBD1	TRBJ1-5	.	TGTGCCAGCAGTTTAGAGGGGGCACGCAATCAGCCCCAGCATTTT	CASSLEGARNQPQHF
TRBV9	TRBD1	TRBJ2-3	.	TGTGCCACTTCAAGGACAGGGAACACAGATACGCAGTATTTT	CATSRTGNTDTQYF
TRBV28	.	TRBJ1-1	.	TGTGCCAGCAACCGGCCTCCGGGGGACGCGAACACTGAAGCTTTCTTT	CASNRPPGDANTEAFF
TRBV9	.	TRBJ2-5	.	TGTGCCAGCAGCGTAGGGACACTCACTTCCAAAGAGACCCAGTACTTC	CASSVGTLTSKETQYF
TRBV5-6	TRBD2	TRBJ2-1	.	TGTGCCAGCAGCGCTGGGACTAGCGGGAGAAATGAGCAGTTCTTC	CASSAGTSGRNEQFF
TRBV25-1	.	TRBJ2-5	few	TGTGCCAGCAGTGGGGACTCCGGGGAGACCCAGTACTTC	CASSGDSGETQYF
TRBV11-2	.	TRBJ2-7	.	TGTGCCAGCAGCTTAGATCGGCCTTACGAGCAGTACTTC	CASSLDRPYEQYF
TRBV5-1	TRBD2	TRBJ2-3	.	TGCGCCAGCAGCCTGGGGACTAGCGGGAACACAGATACGCAGTATTTT	CASSLGTSGNTDTQYF
TRBV4-1	.	TRBJ1-1	few	TGCGCCAGCAGCTTACTATTTACAGCCAGGAACACTGAAGCTTTCTTT	CASSLLFTARNTEAFF
TRBV6-6	.	TRBJ1-6	few	TGTGCCAGCAGTTCTGGCCGGAATTCACCCCTCCACTTT	CASSSGRNSPLHF
TRBV5-1	.	TRBJ1-1	once	TGCGCCAGCAGCTTGGGAACAGGGTCTTTGGGAACTGAAGCTTTCTTT	CASSLGTGSLGTEAFF
TRBV27	.	TRBJ2-1	.	TGTGCCAGCAGGACCTTGACTAGTAAATTTAATGAGCAGTTCTTC	CASRTLTSKFNEQFF
TRBV27	.	TRBJ1-5	.	TGTGCCAGCAGTTTATCAGGGGACAATCAGCCCCAGCATTTT	CASSLSGDNQPQHF
TRBV27	.	TRBJ2-7	.	TGTGCCATAGGGGGACGGCGATACTACGAGCAGTACTTC	CAIGGRRYYEQYF
TRBV7-8	.	TRBJ2-7	.	TGTGCCAGCAGCTTAGTGGGTGCTTCCGAGCAGTACTTC	CASSLVGASEQYF
TRBV7-2	TRBD2	TRBJ2-1	.	TGTGCCATCACCCTCGGGACTAGCAGATACAATGAGCAGTTCTTC	CAITLGTSRYNEQFF
TRBV19	TRBD2	TRBJ2-1	.	TGTGCCAGTAGTGCCAGACTAGCGGGATACTACAATGAGCAGTTCTTC	CASSARLAGYYNEQFF
TRBV28	.	TRBJ2-7	.	TGTGCCAGCAGTTTAAGCGGGTGGTCCAGCTACGAGCAGTACTTC	CASSLSGWSSYEQYF
TRBV7-8	.	TRBJ2-7	once	TGTGCCAGCAGCTTTGGTCCCTCCTACGAGCAGTACTTC	CASSFGPSYEQYF
TRBV11-2	TRBD2	TRBJ2-2	.	TGTGCCAGCAGCTTTAGCGGGAGAGCGAACACCGGGGAGCTGTTTTTT	CASSFSGRANTGELFF
TRBV7-2	TRBD1	TRBJ2-1	.	TGTGCCAGCAGCTTACCTCTGACAGGGGGCGCTTTCTTTGGCAATGAGCAGTTCTTC	CASSLPLTGGAFFGNEQFF
TRBV28	.	TRBJ1-2	.	TGTGCCAGCAGTCCCGGCCCCAGAGGTGGCTACACCTTC	CASSPGPRGGYTF
TRBV13	.	TRBJ2-2	.	TGTGCCAGCGATATGGCAGGACAGACCGGGGAGCTGTTTTTT	CASDMAGQTGELFF
TRBV7-9	TRBD2	TRBJ2-1	.	TGTGCCAGCAGCATTAGCGGGAACGAGCAGTTCTTC	CASSISGNEQFF
TRBV9	TRBD2	TRBJ2-3	.	TGTGCCAGCAGCGCCTTAGCGGGAGGTTCAGATACGCAGTATTTT	CASSALAGGSDTQYF